This TCR beta chain was recovered during a study of cytomegalovirus exposure and HLA in healthy donors. The CDR3 runs to 15 residues. The germline V gene has CDR1 MNHEY and CDR2 SVGAGI. Trimming shortened V by 4 bases and J by 2 bases, and 11 bases separated the two germline ends. PCR primers comprised 60 Vbeta and 13 Jbeta primers. TCRdb's table, derived via immunoSEQ multiplex PCR, lists solely in-frame clones and lacks some. Among fewer than 200,000 clones, approximately 77% were seen once, and the ten largest hold roughly 1.5%. Study-level points and caveats: In a later analysis, at a false discovery rate of 0.05, roughly 18,000 TCR beta sequences were associated with HLA alleles. Likely technical artifact: a cluster of highly shared sequence variants. According to reports, the classifier identified cytomegalovirus status with high specificity and sensitivity.

On this clone: What it binds is unknown.

Sequencing used PBMCs. This chain joins TRBV6-5 and TRBJ2-2, with D possibly being TRBD2 (5 bases). The sequence came from a male donor in good health and CMV-seronegative. CDR3 DNA: TGTGCCAGCAGTTCCTTGGGAGTTAACACCGGGGAGCTGTTTTTT. This gives the protein CASSSLGVNTGELFF.